The 27 T cell receptor beta chains given below trace back to one sample, sequenced in a study of cytomegalovirus exposure and HLA in healthy donors. Primers for the PCR totalled 60 Vbeta and 13 Jbeta. TCRdb keeps only in-frame clones here, not all; method: immunoSEQ multiplex PCR. The sample has about 140,000 clones, 65% to 80% seen once. The sample consisted of PBMCs. The receptors were gathered from a woman in her forties or fifties in good health and CMV-seropositive.

This sequence joins TRBV6-1 and TRBJ2-7; D is perhaps TRBD1 (5 bases). Germline loops: CDR1 MNHNS, CDR2 SASEGT. Trimming cost V 5 bases and J 6 bases, with 14 bases left between them. The CDR3 runs 13 residues. The CDR3 coding sequence is TGTGCCAGCAGTCCTAAAGGGGTGTCCGAGCAGTACTTC. The encoded protein is CASSPKGVSEQYF.

V is TRBV28 and J is TRBJ1-2, with 10 bases lining up with TRBD1. The CDR3 spans 13 residues. J gave up 7 bases and V 6 bases, and 5 bases lay outside the gene matches. Germline assignment: CDR1 MDHEN and CDR2 SYDVKM. The CDR3 protein is CASSYDRGLGYTF. CDR3 coding DNA: TGTGCCAGCAGCTATGACAGGGGGCTTGGCTACACCTTC.

In its sample, this clone was seen a few times. V is TRBV6-6 and J is TRBJ2-2; 8 bases agree with TRBD2. CDR3 length: 15 amino acids. In germline, CDR1 is MNHNY, CDR2 SVGAGI (reference sequence). Trimming at V came to 6 bases and at J to 6 bases, leaving 9 bases not matched to a gene. The CDR3 nucleotides read TGTGCCAGCAGCAGCCGGGGGGGCGATTCCGGGGAGCTGTTTTTT. As protein: CASSSRGGDSGELFF.

This rearrangement joins TRBV18 to TRBJ2-2; 9 positions agree with TRBD2. Germline CDR1 and CDR2: KGHSH and LQKENI. With 4 bases clipped from V and 0 bases from J, the junction kept 9 bases outside the gene matches. The CDR3 has 18 residues. The CDR3 nucleotides are TGTGCCAGCTCACAACCCGGGCTAGCGGGGTCGAACACCGGGGAGCTGTTTTTT. It encodes CASSQPGLAGSNTGELFF.

The chain combines TRBV7-2 with TRBJ2-1; 8 bases are shared with TRBD2. Germline V gene data show CDR1 as SGHTA and CDR2 as FQGNSA. The CDR3 is 14 amino acids. The ends lost 5 bases at V and 10 bases at J; junction bases unmatched: 10. This CDR3 reads CASSPFSSGGEQFF. CDR3 bases: TGTGCCAGCAGCCCCTTTTCAAGCGGGGGAGAGCAGTTCTTC.

The V call is TRBV10-3, the J call TRBJ1-5; D gene uncertain. Germline CDR1 reads ENHRY; CDR2 reads SYGVKD. This CDR3 contains 14 residues. Trimming removed 3 bases from V and 2 bases from J, with 8 bases in between. The CDR3 loop reads CAISDWGGNQPQHF. CDR3 in DNA: TGTGCCATCAGTGACTGGGGAGGCAATCAGCCCCAGCATTTT.

This chain links TRBV7-3 with TRBJ2-1, with D perhaps TRBD2 (6 bases). The V end lost 0 bases, the J end lost 5 bases, and 17 bases lay between the germline ends. Germline lookup yields CDR1 SGHTA and CDR2 FQGTGA. The CDR3 consists of 17 residues. In nucleotides, the CDR3 is TGTGCCAGCAGCTTAACCCGGGACTCGACGACGAACAATGAGCAGTTCTTC. It yields the protein CASSLTRDSTTNNEQFF.

This chain uses TRBV6-5 with TRBJ2-7; D gene ambiguous. V was trimmed by 0 bases and J by 0 bases, leaving 9 bases between them. This CDR3 comprises 15 residues. From germline, CDR1 is MNHEY and CDR2 SVGAGI. For the CDR3, the DNA is TGTGCCAGCAGTTACTCGGCCCGCGGCTCCTACGAGCAGTACTTC. It encodes CASSYSARGSYEQYF.

V is TRBV29-1 and J is TRBJ2-3; TRBD2 matches at 8 bases. The CDR3 covers 14 residues. Unmatched junction bases numbered 7, after V lost 4 bases and J lost 4 bases. Germline CDR1 reads SQVTM; CDR2 reads ANQGSEA. CDR3 in amino acids: CSVGGGPYADTQYF. CDR3 in DNA: TGCAGCGTTGGCGGGGGGCCCTACGCAGATACGCAGTATTTT.

The rearrangement links TRBV7-2 to TRBJ2-7; D not certain. CDR1 and CDR2 from the germline V gene are SGHTA and FQGNSA. This CDR3 is 14 amino acids long. V shed 1 base and J shed 2 bases, with 9 bases lying between them. The CDR3 bases are TGTGCCAGCAGCTTAGTTCCAGAGGCCTACGAGCAGTACTTC. It translates to CASSLVPEAYEQYF.

On this clone itself: Additional DNA sequences in this sample encode the identical CDR3. The V call is TRBV14, the J call TRBJ1-2; possible D gene TRBD1, 6 bases. V dropped 4 bases and J dropped 4 bases, with 10 bases sitting between them. Looked up from germline, CDR1 is SGHDN and CDR2 is FVKESK. The CDR3 is 13 amino acids. The chain's CDR3 is CASSPQTGYGYTF. The CDR3 region has the DNA TGTGCCAGCAGCCCTCAGACAGGCTATGGCTACACCTTC.

The J gene is TRBJ2-4, the V gene TRBV2; possible D gene TRBD2, 5 bases. V was clipped by 6 bases and J by 6 bases, with 9 bases between them. Germline CDR1 and CDR2: SNHLY and FYNNEI. The CDR3 is 12 amino acids. This CDR3 is CASREDRNIQYF. DNA of the CDR3: TGTGCCAGCAGGGAGGATAGAAACATTCAGTACTTC.

This clone was seen a few times. The V and J genes are TRBV5-1 and TRBJ1-5, with D possibly being TRBD1 (5 bases). Trimming took 4 bases from V and 7 from J, leaving 21 bases between them. Germline CDR1 reads SGHRS; CDR2 reads YFSETQ. The length of the CDR3 is 16 residues. The CDR3 coding sequence is TGCGCCAGCAGCCCGGAAGGGGTGGCGGTAGGGCAGCCCCAGCATTTT. This encodes CASSPEGVAVGQPQHF.

This chain uses TRBV2 with TRBJ2-7; D ambiguous. The germline gives CDR1 SNHLY, CDR2 FYNNEI. The CDR3 length is 12 residues. The V end lost 4 bases, the J end lost 0 bases, and 4 bases lay between the germline ends. The CDR3 spells CASSVLSYEQYF. The CDR3 DNA sequence: TGTGCCAGCAGTGTCCTCTCCTACGAGCAGTACTTC.

The rearrangement uses TRBV11-3 and TRBJ2-7; D is unresolved. In germline, CDR1 is SGHNT, CDR2 YENEEA. V gave up 3 bases and J gave up 0 bases, with 9 bases separating them. The CDR3 has 14 residues. The CDR3 nucleotides are TGTGCCAGCAGCTTGTCGAGGAGCTCCTACGAGCAGTACTTC. The encoded protein is CASSLSRSSYEQYF.

The genes are TRBV10-3 and TRBJ1-2; 9 bases line up with TRBD1. The CDR3 contains 15 residues. With 6 bases clipped from V and 6 bases from J, the junction kept 11 bases outside the gene matches. Germline CDR1 and CDR2: ENHRY and SYGVKD. The CDR3 loop reads CAIRGAKGQGNGYTF. The CDR3 region has the DNA TGTGCCATCAGGGGGGCTAAGGGACAGGGAAATGGCTACACCTTC.

The chain carries TRBV28 and TRBJ2-5; TRBD1 matches 7 bases. Looked up from germline, CDR1 is MDHEN and CDR2 is SYDVKM. With V trimmed by 5 bases and J by 2 bases, 5 bases remained unmatched. The CDR3 is 14 residues long. DNA of the CDR3: TGTGCCAGCAGTCGGCTGGACAGGCAAGAGACCCAGTACTTC. It specifies CASSRLDRQETQYF.

The rearrangement uses TRBV7-9 and TRBJ1-4, with D possibly TRBD1 on 5 matching bases. Per the germline V gene, CDR1 is SEHNR and CDR2 is FQNEAQ (reference sequence). V was clipped by 4 bases and J by 7 bases, with 16 bases between them. The CDR3 is 15 residues long. The CDR3 spells CASSSGHPGGEKLFF. CDR3 nucleotide sequence: TGTGCCAGCAGCTCTGGACATCCCGGGGGTGAAAAACTGTTTTTT.

This clone was detected only a few times. CDR3 loop: CASSLGQGATGYTF. The DNA of the CDR3 is TGTGCCAGCAGCTTAGGACAGGGGGCGACTGGCTACACCTTC. The chain links TRBV2 to TRBJ1-2; 11 bases match TRBD1. V lost 6 bases and J lost 7; bases outside the gene matches: 7. The length of the CDR3 is 14 residues. The germline V gene has CDR1 SNHLY and CDR2 FYNNEI.

The rearrangement links TRBV2 to TRBJ2-7, with TRBD1 matching 10 bases. CDR1 SNHLY and CDR2 FYNNEI come from the germline V gene. V shed 11 bases, J shed 7 bases, and the junction held 11 bases outside the gene matches. The CDR3 covers 13 residues. The CDR3 loop reads CAANRDRGLEQYF. DNA of the CDR3: TGTGCCGCCAACCGGGACAGGGGCCTGGAGCAGTACTTC.

V and J are TRBV15 and TRBJ2-7; 7 nucleotides align to TRBD1. Germline loops: CDR1 LNHNV, CDR2 YYDKDF (reference sequence). The CDR3 loop spans 14 amino acids. J lost 2 bases, V lost 5 bases, and 6 bases had no gene match. In DNA, the CDR3 is TGTGCCACCAGCCGCCGAGGGGGCCCCTACGAGCAGTACTTC. The encoded protein is CATSRRGGPYEQYF. Variable domain in full (rest from reference TRBV15 and TRBJ2-7): DAMVIQNPRYQVTQFGKPVTLSCSQTLNHNVMYWYQQKSSQAPKLLFHYYDKDFNNEADTPDNFQSRRPNTSFCFLDIRSPGLGDTAMYLCATSRRGGPYEQYFGPGTRLTVT.

This clone was detected only a few times. The CDR3 nucleotides read TGTGCCAGCCCACAGGGCGCGAACACTGAAGCTTTCTTT. Its protein product is CASPQGANTEAFF. The chain is built from TRBV9 and TRBJ1-1; possibly TRBD1 for D (6 bases). The CDR3 extends over 13 amino acids. Trimming removed 7 bases at V and 1 base at J, with 11 bases between. Germline CDR1 and CDR2: SGDLS and YYNGEE.

This clone was found a few times. The CDR3 here is CASSVVGVGNTIYF. The CDR3 DNA reads as TGTGCCAGCAGCGTAGTAGGGGTCGGAAACACCATATATTTT. V is TRBV9 and J is TRBJ1-3, with a possible D match to TRBD1 (5 bases). V was pared by 0 bases and J by 4 bases, with 8 bases between. Germline CDR1 and CDR2: SGDLS and YYNGEE. This CDR3 is built from 14 residues.

V gene TRBV6-1 combines with J gene TRBJ2-3; 9 bases map to TRBD2. From germline, CDR1 is MNHNS and CDR2 SASEGT. Losses at the gene ends were 1 base for V and 4 bases for J; bases not matched to a gene: 0. This CDR3 is 14 amino acids long. The CDR3 sequence: CASSEGTSADTQYF. DNA of the CDR3: TGTGCCAGCAGTGAAGGGACTAGCGCAGATACGCAGTATTTT.

This clone came up a few times. The chain couples TRBV6-5 to TRBJ2-1; possible D gene TRBD2, 7 bases. There are 15 residues in the CDR3. The germline V and J ends were trimmed by 4 bases and 8 bases, with 18 bases remaining between them. CDR1 and CDR2 from the germline V gene are MNHEY and SVGAGI. The CDR3 DNA follows: TGTGCCAGCAGTTTACGTACGGGGGGCTTAGATGAGCAGTTCTTC. This sequence encodes CASSLRTGGLDEQFF.

The gene calls are TRBV4-3 and TRBJ2-2; 10 positions match TRBD2. CDR3 length: 16 amino acids. From germline, CDR1 is LGHNA and CDR2 YSLEER. The V gene end was trimmed by 4 bases and the J gene end by 4 bases; junction bases not matched to a gene: 6. The CDR3 reads CASSLGLAEVTGELFF. The CDR3 DNA reads TGCGCCAGCAGCCTCGGACTAGCGGAGGTCACCGGGGAGCTGTTTTTT.

The chain links TRBV7-2 to TRBJ2-3; possible D gene TRBD2, 6 bases. Germline V gives CDR1 SGHTA, CDR2 FQGNSA. V was cut by 1 base and J by 9 bases, with 11 bases left in between. This CDR3 region has 13 residues. The CDR3 DNA is TGTGCCAGCAGCTTAGACCCCGCGGGGACGCAGTATTTT. Its protein is CASSLDPAGTQYF.